A selection of T cell receptor beta chains follows, all from one sample in a study of T cells after posttransplantation cyclophosphamide. Data came from immunoSEQ multiplex PCR; TCRdb stores just in-frame clones and leaves some out. The sample yields about 4,200 clones, roughly 77% seen once. The sample in question was PBMCs, obtained after an allogeneic stem cell transplant with post-transplant cyclophosphamide. These receptor sequences come from a female patient aged 50-65 years who received an allogeneic stem cell transplant from a related donor, was CMV-positive, and had no GVHD. Some T cells may be provided by the graft donor. Both conserved end residues are part of each CDR3. The D gene is left open where the match is weak. The size entry is marked missing in some rows and otherwise reads once, few, many or a size class.

-,TRBV2,TRBD2,TRBJ2-7,CASRPSGGDEQYF,TGTGCCAGCAGACCTAGCGGGGGGGACGAGCAGTACTTC
-,TRBV20-1,-,TRBJ2-5,CSALQWETQYF,TGCAGTGCTCTACAGTGGGAGACCCAGTACTTC
-,TRBV7-8,-,TRBJ1-1,CASSLASNSRGEAFF,TGTGCCAGCAGCTTAGCGTCTAATTCCAGGGGTGAAGCTTTCTTT
-,TRBV4-2,-,TRBJ1-2,CASSQDQQDANYGYTF,TGTGCCAGCAGCCAAGATCAACAGGACGCTAACTATGGCTACACCTTC
-,TRBV28,-,TRBJ1-4,CASSERLSDSVHEKLFF,TGTGCCAGCAGCGAACGTCTAAGCGACAGTGTACACGAAAAACTGTTTTTT
-,TRBV5-6,-,TRBJ2-5,CASSSPPAGETQYF,TGTGCCAGCAGCTCCCCCCCCGCAGGAGAGACCCAGTACTTC
-,TRBV30,-,TRBJ2-3,CACGGGRTDTQYF,TGTGCCTGCGGTGGAGGACGCACAGATACGCAGTATTTT
-,TRBV5-1,-,TRBJ1-6,CASSPGTAGSSPLHF,TGCGCCAGCAGCCCTGGGACCGCCGGGAGTTCACCCCTCCACTTT
-,TRBV28,TRBD1,TRBJ2-5,CASRLQGGKGEQYF,TGTGCCAGCAGGCTACAGGGGGGTAAGGGAGAGCAGTACTTC
few,TRBV10-1,-,TRBJ2-3,CASSRESTDTQYF,TGCGCCAGCAGCAGGGAAAGCACAGATACGCAGTATTTT
-,TRBV6-5,TRBD1,TRBJ2-7,CASSFGDRAYEQYF,TGTGCCAGCAGTTTCGGGGACAGGGCCTACGAGCAGTACTTC
-,TRBV5-1,-,TRBJ2-2,CASSLALGGVNTGELFF,TGCGCCAGCAGCTTGGCGTTGGGGGGAGTGAACACCGGGGAGCTGTTTTTT
-,TRBV6-5,TRBD2,TRBJ2-1,CATKAGGPGEQFF,TGTGCCACCAAAGCGGGGGGGCCTGGTGAGCAGTTCTTC
-,TRBV7-6,-,TRBJ1-1,CASSLDRAYTEAFF,TGTGCCAGCAGCTTAGACAGGGCGTACACTGAAGCTTTCTTT
-,TRBV4-1,-,TRBJ1-6,CASSQDKHLYNSPLHF,TGCGCCAGCAGCCAAGATAAACACCTTTATAATTCACCCCTCCACTTT
-,TRBV9,TRBD1,TRBJ2-7,CASSVGGTGGAYEQYF,TGTGCCAGCAGCGTAGGAGGGACAGGGGGCGCCTACGAGCAGTACTTC
-,TRBV6-1,-,TRBJ2-6,CAISLGSSGANVLTF,TGTGCCATTTCCCTGGGGAGTTCTGGGGCCAACGTCCTGACTTTC
-,TRBV7-9,TRBD1,TRBJ1-2,CASSPGQGTYGYTF,TGTGCCAGCAGCCCGGGACAGGGGACCTATGGCTACACCTTC
-,TRBV18,-,TRBJ1-6,CASSPIPLDFSSYNSPLHF,TGTGCCAGCTCACCAATCCCCCTCGACTTTTCCTCCTATAATTCCCCCCTCCACTTT
few,TRBV6-5,-,TRBJ1-5,CASSYRTDQPQHF,TGTGCCAGCAGTTACCGGACAGACCAGCCCCAGCATTTT
-,TRBV7-4,-,TRBJ1-6,CASSHPQGTESPLHF,TGTGCCAGCAGCCACCCTCAGGGTACCGAATCACCCCTCCACTTT
-,TRBV7-9,-,TRBJ1-1,CASSPELGGLLNTEAFF,TGTGCCAGCAGCCCGGAGCTGGGCGGGCTCCTGAACACTGAAGCTTTCTTT
-,TRBV19,-,TRBJ2-4,CASSMRTGNSGGIQYF,TGTGCCAGTAGTATGAGGACGGGAAACTCTGGTGGCATTCAGTACTTC
few,TRBV6-6,-,TRBJ1-4,CASSRGQSANEKLFF,TGTGCCAGCAGCAGGGGACAATCGGCTAATGAAAAACTGTTTTTT
-,TRBV19,-,TRBJ1-2,CASSTRQGGGYTF,TGTGCCAGTAGTACCCGGCAGGGTGGTGGCTACACCTTC
-,TRBV19,-,TRBJ2-6,CASGSGANVLTF,TGTGCGTCAGGGTCTGGGGCCAACGTCCTGACTTTC
-,TRBV11-2,TRBD1,TRBJ2-7,CASSSDRGSSYEQYF,TGTGCCAGCAGCTCGGACAGGGGGAGCTCCTACGAGCAGTACTTC
few,TRBV5-4,-,TRBJ1-4,CASSLGADYEKLFF,TGTGCCAGCAGCTTGGGGGCCGACTACGAAAAACTGTTTTTT
-,TRBV5-5,-,TRBJ2-1,CAGSLERESFNEQFF,TGTGCCGGCAGCTTGGAACGGGAGTCGTTTAATGAGCAGTTCTTC
-,TRBV5-6,-,TRBJ1-4,CASSWRVNEKLFF,TGTGCCAGCAGCTGGAGGGTGAATGAAAAACTGTTTTTT
-,TRBV7-9,TRBD1,TRBJ1-5,CASAAGTERNQPQHF,TGTGCCAGCGCAGCCGGGACAGAAAGAAATCAGCCCCAGCATTTT
-,TRBV18,TRBD2,TRBJ2-7,CASSLGLAASYEQYF,TGTGCCAGCTCACTAGGACTAGCGGCCTCCTACGAGCAGTACTTC
-,TRBV7-2,-,TRBJ2-3,CASSPWGDGSTDTQYF,TGTGCCAGCAGCCCGTGGGGAGACGGGAGCACAGATACGCAGTATTTT
-,TRBV28,-,TRBJ2-7,CASSLRQGTYEQYF,TGTGCCAGCAGTTTGAGGCAGGGGACCTACGAGCAGTACTTC
-,TRBV28,TRBD1,TRBJ1-2,CASSLPDRGNGYTF,TGTGCCAGCAGCCTACCAGACAGGGGAAATGGCTACACCTTC
-,TRBV28,-,TRBJ1-1,CASPNPGQQNTEAFF,TGTGCCAGCCCAAACCCTGGGCAGCAGAACACTGAAGCTTTCTTT
once,TRBV6-4,-,TRBJ1-1,CASSESAELNTEAFF,TGTGCCAGCAGTGAATCCGCGGAACTGAACACTGAAGCTTTCTTT
-,TRBV30,-,TRBJ1-6,CAWSTGQDNSPLHF,TGTGCCTGGTCCACAGGGCAAGATAATTCACCCCTCCACTTT
once,TRBV10-2,TRBD2,TRBJ2-7,CATLAETDYEQYF,TGCGCCACTCTAGCGGAGACCGACTACGAGCAGTACTTC
-,TRBV12-5,-,TRBJ1-4,CASKQDPNEKLFF,TGTGCTAGTAAACAGGACCCTAATGAAAAACTGTTTTTT
few,TRBV4-2,-,TRBJ2-5,CASSQDPVQETQYF,TGTGCCAGCAGCCAAGATCCGGTTCAAGAGACCCAGTACTTC
-,TRBV7-6,TRBD1,TRBJ2-3,CASSLSPDREDTDTQYF,TGTGCCAGCAGCTTATCCCCTGACAGGGAAGACACAGATACGCAGTATTTT